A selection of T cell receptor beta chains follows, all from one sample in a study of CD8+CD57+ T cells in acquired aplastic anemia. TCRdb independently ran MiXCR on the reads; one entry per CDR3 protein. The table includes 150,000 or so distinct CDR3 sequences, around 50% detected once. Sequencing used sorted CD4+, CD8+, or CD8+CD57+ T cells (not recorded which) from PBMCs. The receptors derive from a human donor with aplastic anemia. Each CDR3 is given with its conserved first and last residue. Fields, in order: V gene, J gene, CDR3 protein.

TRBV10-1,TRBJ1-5,CASSMDSNQPQHF
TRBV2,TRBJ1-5,CASSGTPFTNQPQHF
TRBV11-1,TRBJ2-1,CASSNSGTSGSHEQFF
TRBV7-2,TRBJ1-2,CASSSSPARYGYTF
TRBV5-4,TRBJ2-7,CASSRQSVPYEQYF
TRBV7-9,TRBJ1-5,CASSSSPQPQHF
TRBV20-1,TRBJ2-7,CSASLPGRGLPYEQYF
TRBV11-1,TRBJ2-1,CASSLALRLAGVLSSYNEQFF
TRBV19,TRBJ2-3,CASRPGTDTQYF
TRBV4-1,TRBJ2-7,CASSQDRQPGGYEQYF
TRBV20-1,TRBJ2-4,CSAEDSYTLAKNIQYF
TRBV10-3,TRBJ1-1,CAISAGRVIFLAEAFF
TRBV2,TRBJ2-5,CASSSPDYQETQYF
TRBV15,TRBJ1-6,CATSRGPQTGGGYSPLHF
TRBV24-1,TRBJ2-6,CATSGPDSGANVLTF
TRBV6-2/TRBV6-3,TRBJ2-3,CASSWTLRRGGPQSTPTDTQYF
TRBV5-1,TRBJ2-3,CASSPDVSTDTQYF
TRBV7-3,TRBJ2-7,CASSLSDPYEQYF
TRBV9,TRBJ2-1,CASSVDWGGPYNEQFF
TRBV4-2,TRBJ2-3,CASSPLGGTSSTDTQYF
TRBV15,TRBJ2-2,CATSGRNTGELFF
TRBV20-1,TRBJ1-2,CSAREVGTGYTF
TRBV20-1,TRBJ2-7,CSAWTGTSYEQYF
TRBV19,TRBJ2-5,CASSFQGDETQYF
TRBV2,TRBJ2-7,CASSGTGAYEQYF
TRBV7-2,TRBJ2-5,CASSLWGLETQYF
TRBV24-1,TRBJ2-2,CATVTSPGAGELFF
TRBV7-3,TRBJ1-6,CASSNTGVGSPLHF
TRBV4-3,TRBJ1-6,CASSQAGGQGYNSPLHF
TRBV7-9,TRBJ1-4,CASSLPPNEKLFF
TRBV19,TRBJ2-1,CATSLGGLYNEQFF
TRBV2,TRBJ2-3,CASSGAGSPDTQYF
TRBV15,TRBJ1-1,CATSRVRNTEAFF
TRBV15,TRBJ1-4,CATSGGTVREKLFF
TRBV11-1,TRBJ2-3,CAGSISGTGRTDTQYF
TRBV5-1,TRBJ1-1,CASSRLSGNTEAFF
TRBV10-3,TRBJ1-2,CAISVESDTHYGYTF
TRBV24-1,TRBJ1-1,CATRGFGTEAFF
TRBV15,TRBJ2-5,CATSRVSGRFQETQYF
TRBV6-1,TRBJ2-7,CASRQDLQSLDEQYF
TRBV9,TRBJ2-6,CASSWRGSGANVLTF
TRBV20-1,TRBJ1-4,CSATLGSTNEKLFF
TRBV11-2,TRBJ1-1,CASSPRTGGMNTEAFF
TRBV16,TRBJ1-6,CASRGTANSPLHF
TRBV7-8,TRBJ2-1,CASSSRQVIMQFF
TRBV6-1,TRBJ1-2,CASSERLGDGYTF
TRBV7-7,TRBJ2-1,CASSLGSGGAAEQFF
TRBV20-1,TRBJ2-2,CSARDLYGNGELFF